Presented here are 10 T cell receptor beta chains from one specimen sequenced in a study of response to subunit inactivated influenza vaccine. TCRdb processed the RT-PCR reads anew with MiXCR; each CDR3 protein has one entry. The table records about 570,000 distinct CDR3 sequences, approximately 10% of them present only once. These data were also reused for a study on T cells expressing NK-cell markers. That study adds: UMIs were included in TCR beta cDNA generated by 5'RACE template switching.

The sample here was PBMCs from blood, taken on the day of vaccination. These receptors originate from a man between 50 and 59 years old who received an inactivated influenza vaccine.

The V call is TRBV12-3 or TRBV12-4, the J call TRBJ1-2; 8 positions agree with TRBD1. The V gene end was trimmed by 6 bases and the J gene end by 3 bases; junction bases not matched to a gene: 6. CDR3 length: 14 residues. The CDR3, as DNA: TGTGCCAGCAGCCGGACAGGGCGGGACTATGGCTACACCTTC. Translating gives CASSRTGRDYGYTF.

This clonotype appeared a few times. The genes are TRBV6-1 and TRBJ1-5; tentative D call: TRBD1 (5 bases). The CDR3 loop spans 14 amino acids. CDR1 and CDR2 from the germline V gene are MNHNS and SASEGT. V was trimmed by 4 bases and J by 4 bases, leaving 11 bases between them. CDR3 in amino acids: CASSVGRVNQPQHF. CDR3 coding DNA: TGTGCCAGCAGTGTAGGCAGGGTGAATCAGCCCCAGCATTTT.

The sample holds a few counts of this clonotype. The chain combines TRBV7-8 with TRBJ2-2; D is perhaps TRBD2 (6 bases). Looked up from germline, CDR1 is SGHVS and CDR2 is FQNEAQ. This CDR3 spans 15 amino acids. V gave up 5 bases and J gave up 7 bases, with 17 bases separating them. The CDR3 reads CASSLGTSSGGELFF. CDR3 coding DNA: TGTGCCAGCAGCCTTGGGACTTCTTCGGGCGGGGAGCTGTTTTTT.

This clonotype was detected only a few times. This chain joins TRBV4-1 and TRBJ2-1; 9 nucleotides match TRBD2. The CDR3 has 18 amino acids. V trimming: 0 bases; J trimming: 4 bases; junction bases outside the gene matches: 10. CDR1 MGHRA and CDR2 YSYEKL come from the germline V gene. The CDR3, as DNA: TGCGCCAGCAGCCAAGATGCGGCTAGCGGGATCTATTACAATGAGCAGTTCTTC. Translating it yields CASSQDAASGIYYNEQFF.

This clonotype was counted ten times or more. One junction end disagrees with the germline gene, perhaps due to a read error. The CDR3 loop reads CASSRGQGGYEQYF. The CDR3, as DNA: TGTGCCAGCAGTCGGGGACAGGGGGGATACGAGCAGTACTTC. The J gene is TRBJ2-7, the V gene TRBV5-1, with TRBD1 identical over 11 bases. CDR3 length equals 14 residues. Germline CDR1 and CDR2: SGHRS and YFSETQ.

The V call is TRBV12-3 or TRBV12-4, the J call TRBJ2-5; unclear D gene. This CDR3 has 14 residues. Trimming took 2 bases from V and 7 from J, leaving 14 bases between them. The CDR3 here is CASSLNLLVGTQYF. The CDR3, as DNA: TGTGCCAGCAGTTTAAATTTACTCGTGGGGACCCAGTACTTC.

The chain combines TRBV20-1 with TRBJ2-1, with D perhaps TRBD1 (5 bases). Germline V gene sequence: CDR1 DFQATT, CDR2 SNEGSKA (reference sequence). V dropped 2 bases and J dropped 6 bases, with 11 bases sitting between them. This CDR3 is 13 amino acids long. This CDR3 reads CSARTGVSNEQFF. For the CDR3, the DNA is TGCAGTGCTAGAACAGGTGTTAGCAATGAGCAGTTCTTC.

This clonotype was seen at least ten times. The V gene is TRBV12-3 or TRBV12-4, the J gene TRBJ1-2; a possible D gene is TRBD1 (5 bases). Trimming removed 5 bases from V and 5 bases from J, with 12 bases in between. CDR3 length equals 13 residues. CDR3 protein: CASSRGRAYGYTF. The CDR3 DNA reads TGTGCCAGCAGTCGGGGCAGGGCGTATGGCTACACCTTC.

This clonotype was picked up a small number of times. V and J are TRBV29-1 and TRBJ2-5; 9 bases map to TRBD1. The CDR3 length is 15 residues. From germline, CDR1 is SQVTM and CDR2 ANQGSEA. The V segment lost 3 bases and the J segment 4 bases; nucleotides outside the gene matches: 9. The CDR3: CSVEATGGRRETQYF. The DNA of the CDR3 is TGCAGCGTTGAGGCTACAGGGGGCCGTCGAGAGACCCAGTACTTC. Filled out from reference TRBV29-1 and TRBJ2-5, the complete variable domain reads SAVISQKPSRDICQRGTSLTIQCQVDSQVTMMFWYRQQPGQSLTLIATANQGSEATYESGFVIDKFPISRPNLTFSTLTVSNMSPEDSSIYLCSVEATGGRRETQYFGPGTRLLVL.

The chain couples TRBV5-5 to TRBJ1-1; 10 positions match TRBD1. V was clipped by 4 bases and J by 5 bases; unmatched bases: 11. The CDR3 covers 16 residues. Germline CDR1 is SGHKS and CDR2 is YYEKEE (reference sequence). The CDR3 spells CASSRFGTGDLTEAFF. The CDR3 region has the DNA TGTGCCAGCAGCCGATTCGGGACAGGGGATTTGACTGAAGCTTTCTTT.